This T cell receptor (beta chain) was identified during a study of shared clonotypes between healthy human individuals. This clone was detected only once. The method was immunoSEQ multiplex PCR; TCRdb's version includes in-frame clones alone and lacks a portion of them. In the table there are roughly 2,500,000 clones, more than 85% of which are singletons. This receptor was identified in a man younger than 35 in good health. Some clones in this sample may be carry-over from other donors' samples. The specimen sequenced was naive CD4+ T cells from PBMCs. This sample's subset: CD45RA+ positively selected.

CDR3 region: CASSLEFYGTGGLETQYF. The CDR3 DNA reads as TGTGCCAGCAGCTTAGAATTCTATGGGACAGGGGGCTTGGAGACCCAGTACTTC. The V gene is TRBV7-9, the J gene TRBJ2-5, with TRBD1 matching over 12 bases. The CDR3 has 18 amino acids. V shed 1 base, J shed 5 bases, and the junction held 11 bases outside the gene matches. Germline lookup yields CDR1 SEHNR and CDR2 FQNEAQ (reference sequence).